The 12 T cell receptor beta chains given below trace back to one sample, sequenced in a study of cytomegalovirus exposure and HLA in healthy donors. The PCR employed 60 Vbeta primers together with 13 Jbeta primers. The method was immunoSEQ multiplex PCR; TCRdb's version includes in-frame clones alone and lacks a portion of them. The sample records some 140,000 clones, approximately 80% being singletons. Sequenced input: PBMCs. The receptors stem from a woman between 40 and 50 years old in good health and CMV-seronegative.

This chain uses TRBV9 with TRBJ2-5; D might be TRBD2 (5 bases). The CDR3 loop spans 13 amino acids. The ends were cut back, 3 bases at V and 3 bases at J, with 9 bases in the middle. Germline V gene lookup returns CDR1 SGDLS and CDR2 YYNGEE. In nucleotides, the CDR3 is TGTGCCAGCAGCGCTCCACTAGAAGAGACCCAGTACTTC. As protein: CASSAPLEETQYF.

This clone came up a few times. The genes are TRBV5-1 and TRBJ1-1, with a weak D call TRBD1 (5 bases). Trimming left V 0 bases short and J 4 bases short, with 16 bases between. Germline CDR1 SGHRS, CDR2 YFSETQ. CDR3 length equals 16 residues. The CDR3 sequence: CASSLAAGARGTEAFF. For the CDR3, the DNA is TGCGCCAGCAGCTTGGCGGCCGGGGCGCGGGGCACTGAAGCTTTCTTT.

The chain employs TRBV11-2 and TRBJ2-1, with 10 nucleotides matching TRBD2. Germline-derived CDR1 and CDR2 are SGHAT and FQNNGV. The V segment lost 1 base and the J segment 5 bases; nucleotides outside the gene matches: 11. The CDR3 has 18 amino acids. The CDR3 region is CASSLAPRLAGANNEQFF. Written as DNA, the CDR3 is TGTGCCAGCAGCTTAGCCCCAAGACTAGCGGGCGCCAACAATGAGCAGTTCTTC.

V and J are TRBV2 and TRBJ2-7, with 8 bases lining up with TRBD1. Trimming removed 6 bases from V and 1 base from J; junction bases left unmatched: 8. CDR1 is SNHLY, CDR2 FYNNEI, per germline. The CDR3 sequence is 15 residues long. CDR3 sequence reads: CASRTRTGWSYEQYF. For the CDR3, the DNA is TGTGCCAGCAGGACCAGGACAGGGTGGTCCTACGAGCAGTACTTC.

This clone turned up a few times. This rearrangement joins TRBV5-1 to TRBJ2-1; D may be TRBD2 (6 bases). CDR3 length equals 16 residues. Trimming removed 0 bases at V and 0 bases at J, with 10 bases between. The germline gives CDR1 SGHRS, CDR2 YFSETQ. The CDR3 loop is CASSLGWEASYNEQFF. CDR3 DNA: TGCGCCAGCAGCTTGGGTTGGGAGGCCTCCTACAATGAGCAGTTCTTC.

V usage is TRBV7-2 and J usage is TRBJ1-6, with 7 bases fitting TRBD1. The length of the CDR3 is 15 residues. Germline V gives CDR1 SGHTA, CDR2 FQGNSA. V shed 2 bases, J shed 7 bases, and the junction held 5 bases outside the gene matches. This CDR3 reads CASSLTGQRNSPLHF. The CDR3 region has the DNA TGTGCCAGCAGCTTAACGGGACAGAGGAATTCACCCCTCCACTTT.

J is TRBJ2-7 and V is TRBV28; D remains ambiguous. There are 13 residues in the CDR3. Trimming removed 8 bases at V and 2 bases at J, with 13 bases between. From germline, CDR1 is MDHEN and CDR2 SYDVKM. The CDR3 loop reads CASGPSVTYEQYF. The CDR3, as DNA: TGTGCCAGCGGGCCGTCGGTCACCTACGAGCAGTACTTC.

V usage is TRBV5-1 and J usage is TRBJ2-2; 9 bases align to TRBD2. This CDR3 comprises 17 residues. From germline, CDR1 is SGHRS and CDR2 YFSETQ. J gave up 5 bases and V 4 bases, and 12 bases lay outside the gene matches. DNA of the CDR3: TGCGCCAGCAGCCCTCAGGTAGCGGGAGTCGGGACCGGGGAGCTGTTTTTT. Translated, it gives CASSPQVAGVGTGELFF.

This clone was counted a single time. The chain uses TRBV5-1 and TRBJ2-6; D is unresolved. The CDR3 totals 13 residues. From germline, CDR1 is SGHRS and CDR2 YFSETQ. The V end was cut by 0 bases, the J end by 4 bases, with 2 bases between. CDR3 DNA sequence: TGCGCCAGCAGCTTGGCAGGGGCCAACGTCCTGACTTTC. Translated, it gives CASSLAGANVLTF.

V usage is TRBV28 and J usage is TRBJ1-2; 7 nucleotides match TRBD1. Trimming took 11 bases from V and 8 from J; bases not matched to a gene: 20. In germline, CDR1 is MDHEN, CDR2 SYDVKM. The CDR3 is made up of 15 amino acids. The CDR3: CAARGLSDGQDGYTF. Here the CDR3 DNA reads TGTGCCGCCAGGGGGTTGAGCGACGGTCAGGACGGCTACACCTTC.

The J gene is TRBJ2-5, the V gene TRBV7-9; TRBD1 agrees at 10 bases. CDR3 length: 16 amino acids. The V gene's germline CDR1 is SEHNR and CDR2 FQNEAQ (reference sequence). With V trimmed by 2 bases and J by 2 bases, 5 bases remained unmatched. The DNA of the CDR3 is TGTGCCAGCAGCTTACCAGACAGGGGGCTTCAAGAGACCCAGTACTTC. It codes for CASSLPDRGLQETQYF.

The V call is TRBV6-5, the J call TRBJ1-1; D remains unclear. Germline V CDR1 and CDR2: MNHEY, SVGAGI. V was cut by 5 bases and J by 4 bases, with 14 bases left in between. The CDR3 runs 14 residues. As DNA, the CDR3 is TGTGCCAGCAGTAGAGACACGCGGGGCACTGAAGCTTTCTTT. This gives the protein CASSRDTRGTEAFF.